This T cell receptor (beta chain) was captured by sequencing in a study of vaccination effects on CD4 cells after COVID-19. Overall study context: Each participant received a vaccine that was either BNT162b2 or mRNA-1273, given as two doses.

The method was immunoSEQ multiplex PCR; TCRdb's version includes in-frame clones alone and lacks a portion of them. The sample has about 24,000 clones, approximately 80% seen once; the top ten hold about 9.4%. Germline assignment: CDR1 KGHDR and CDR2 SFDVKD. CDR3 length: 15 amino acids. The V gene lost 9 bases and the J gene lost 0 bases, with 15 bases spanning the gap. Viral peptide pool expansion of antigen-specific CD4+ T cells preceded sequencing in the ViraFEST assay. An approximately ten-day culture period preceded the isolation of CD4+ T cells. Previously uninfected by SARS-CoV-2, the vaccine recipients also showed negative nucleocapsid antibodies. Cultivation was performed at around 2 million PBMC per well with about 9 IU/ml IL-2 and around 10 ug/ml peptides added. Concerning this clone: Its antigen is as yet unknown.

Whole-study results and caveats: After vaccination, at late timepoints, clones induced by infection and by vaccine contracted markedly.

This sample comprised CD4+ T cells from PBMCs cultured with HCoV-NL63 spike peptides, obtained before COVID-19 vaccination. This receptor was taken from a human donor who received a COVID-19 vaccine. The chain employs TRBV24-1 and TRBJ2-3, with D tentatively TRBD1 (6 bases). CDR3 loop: CATQSGQTSTDTQYF. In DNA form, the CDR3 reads TGTGCCACCCAATCCGGACAGACTAGCACAGATACGCAGTATTTT.